This TCR beta chain is from a study of blood T cell repertoires in COVID-19. Germline CDR1 reads SEHNR; CDR2 reads FQNEAQ (reference sequence). CDR3 length equals 12 residues. V lost 4 bases and J lost 7; bases outside the gene matches: 3. The assay was immunoSEQ multiplex PCR, and TCRdb's table has in-frame clones only and misses some. This table has fewer than 200,000 clones, 80% to 85% appearing once. The sequenced sample was peripheral blood. The TCR sequence derives from a man between 65 and 79 years old with active or convalescent COVID-19. The chain carries TRBV7-9 and TRBJ2-7; 8 bases match TRBD1. CDR3 nucleotide sequence: TGTGCCAGCAGCTCCACAGGGGGAGAGCAGTACTTC. Translating gives CASSSTGGEQYF.